The present TCR beta chain was sequenced within a study of blood T cell repertoires in COVID-19. Looked up from germline, CDR1 is MNHEY and CDR2 is SVGAGI. CDR3 length: 14 amino acids. V trimming: 6 bases; J trimming: 4 bases; junction bases outside the gene matches: 6. Sequencing was performed with immunoSEQ multiplex PCR; in TCRdb, only in-frame clones are kept and a portion is missing. Here the sample spans over 450,000 clones, roughly 89% being singletons. The receptor's source is a man aged 18 to 30 with COVID-19, enrolled during active disease. The rearrangement uses TRBV6-5 and TRBJ2-3; 8 nucleotides align to TRBD1. Sequenced: peripheral blood. The CDR3 DNA reads as TGTGCCAGCAGGGGGACAGGAGAGTCAGATACGCAGTATTTT. Translating it yields CASRGTGESDTQYF.